What follows are 5 T cell receptor beta chains derived from one specimen sequenced in a study of T cell responses to AZD1222 COVID-19 vaccine. Method: immunoSEQ multiplex PCR; TCRdb's copy keeps in-frame clones and lacks some. The table has about 42,000 clones, about 91% seen once; the top ten hold just under 25%. Sequences were derived from peripheral blood, sampled 28 days after the second AZD1222 dose. Receptor source: an adult who received the AZD1222 COVID-19 vaccine.

The rearrangement joins TRBV5-6 to TRBJ2-2; D unclear. The CDR3 spans 14 residues. V lost 0 bases, J lost 6 bases, and 9 bases lay in between. The germline gives CDR1 SGHDT, CDR2 YYEEEE. The CDR3: CASSLGFLSGELFF. The CDR3 nucleotides are TGTGCCAGCAGCTTGGGTTTCCTTTCCGGGGAGCTGTTTTTT.

The rearrangement uses TRBV5-1 and TRBJ1-1; no reliable D call. Germline lookup yields CDR1 SGHRS and CDR2 YFSETQ. Trimming pared 5 bases from V and 1 base from J, leaving 9 bases between. There are 13 residues in the CDR3. CDR3 nucleotides: TGCGCCAGCAGGAGTTCGGGGAACACTGAAGCTTTCTTT. It is translated as CASRSSGNTEAFF.

This chain links TRBV7-2 with TRBJ1-6; TRBD1 might be the D (5 bases). Germline CDR1 reads SGHTA; CDR2 reads FQGNSA. The CDR3 is made up of 13 amino acids. Trimming cost V 2 bases and J 7 bases, with 6 bases left between them. The CDR3 loop is CASSLWGNSPLHF. The DNA of the CDR3 is TGTGCCAGCAGCTTATGGGGCAATTCACCCCTCCACTTT.

This clone occurred a few times. V and J are TRBV3-1 (or the pseudogene TRBV3-2) and TRBJ2-2, with TRBD2 matching 15 bases. V lost 1 base and J lost 1; bases outside the gene matches: 4. The germline V gene has CDR1 LGHDT and CDR2 YNNKEL (reference sequence). The CDR3 consists of 19 residues. CDR3 in DNA: TGTGCCAGCAGCCAAGCAGCGGGACTAGCGGGAGGGAACACCGGGGAGCTGTTTTTT. It encodes CASSQAAGLAGGNTGELFF.

This chain joins TRBV30 and TRBJ2-5; D gene unclear. Germline V gene sequence: CDR1 GTSNPN, CDR2 SVGIG (reference sequence). V was pared by 4 bases and J by 5 bases, with 8 bases between. The CDR3 runs to 11 residues. CDR3 nucleotide sequence: TGTGCCTGGATCTCTTGGGAGACCCAGTACTTC. Protein: CAWISWETQYF.